This TCR beta chain derives from a study of technical replicates of blood from several donors. This CDR3 is built from 13 residues. The V end was cut by 0 bases, the J end by 3 bases, with 6 bases between. CDR1 MGHRA and CDR2 YSYEKL come from the germline V gene. The method was immunoSEQ multiplex PCR; TCRdb's version includes in-frame clones alone and lacks a portion of them. The sample lists fewer than 90,000 clones, roughly 93% occurring once. The sequenced sample consisted of T cells isolated from PBMCs. The chain carries TRBV4-1 and TRBJ2-7; unclear D gene. This TCR came from a human donor in good health. CDR3 sequence reads: CASSQEVDYEQYF. In DNA form, the CDR3 reads TGCGCCAGCAGCCAAGAGGTAGACTACGAGCAGTACTTC.